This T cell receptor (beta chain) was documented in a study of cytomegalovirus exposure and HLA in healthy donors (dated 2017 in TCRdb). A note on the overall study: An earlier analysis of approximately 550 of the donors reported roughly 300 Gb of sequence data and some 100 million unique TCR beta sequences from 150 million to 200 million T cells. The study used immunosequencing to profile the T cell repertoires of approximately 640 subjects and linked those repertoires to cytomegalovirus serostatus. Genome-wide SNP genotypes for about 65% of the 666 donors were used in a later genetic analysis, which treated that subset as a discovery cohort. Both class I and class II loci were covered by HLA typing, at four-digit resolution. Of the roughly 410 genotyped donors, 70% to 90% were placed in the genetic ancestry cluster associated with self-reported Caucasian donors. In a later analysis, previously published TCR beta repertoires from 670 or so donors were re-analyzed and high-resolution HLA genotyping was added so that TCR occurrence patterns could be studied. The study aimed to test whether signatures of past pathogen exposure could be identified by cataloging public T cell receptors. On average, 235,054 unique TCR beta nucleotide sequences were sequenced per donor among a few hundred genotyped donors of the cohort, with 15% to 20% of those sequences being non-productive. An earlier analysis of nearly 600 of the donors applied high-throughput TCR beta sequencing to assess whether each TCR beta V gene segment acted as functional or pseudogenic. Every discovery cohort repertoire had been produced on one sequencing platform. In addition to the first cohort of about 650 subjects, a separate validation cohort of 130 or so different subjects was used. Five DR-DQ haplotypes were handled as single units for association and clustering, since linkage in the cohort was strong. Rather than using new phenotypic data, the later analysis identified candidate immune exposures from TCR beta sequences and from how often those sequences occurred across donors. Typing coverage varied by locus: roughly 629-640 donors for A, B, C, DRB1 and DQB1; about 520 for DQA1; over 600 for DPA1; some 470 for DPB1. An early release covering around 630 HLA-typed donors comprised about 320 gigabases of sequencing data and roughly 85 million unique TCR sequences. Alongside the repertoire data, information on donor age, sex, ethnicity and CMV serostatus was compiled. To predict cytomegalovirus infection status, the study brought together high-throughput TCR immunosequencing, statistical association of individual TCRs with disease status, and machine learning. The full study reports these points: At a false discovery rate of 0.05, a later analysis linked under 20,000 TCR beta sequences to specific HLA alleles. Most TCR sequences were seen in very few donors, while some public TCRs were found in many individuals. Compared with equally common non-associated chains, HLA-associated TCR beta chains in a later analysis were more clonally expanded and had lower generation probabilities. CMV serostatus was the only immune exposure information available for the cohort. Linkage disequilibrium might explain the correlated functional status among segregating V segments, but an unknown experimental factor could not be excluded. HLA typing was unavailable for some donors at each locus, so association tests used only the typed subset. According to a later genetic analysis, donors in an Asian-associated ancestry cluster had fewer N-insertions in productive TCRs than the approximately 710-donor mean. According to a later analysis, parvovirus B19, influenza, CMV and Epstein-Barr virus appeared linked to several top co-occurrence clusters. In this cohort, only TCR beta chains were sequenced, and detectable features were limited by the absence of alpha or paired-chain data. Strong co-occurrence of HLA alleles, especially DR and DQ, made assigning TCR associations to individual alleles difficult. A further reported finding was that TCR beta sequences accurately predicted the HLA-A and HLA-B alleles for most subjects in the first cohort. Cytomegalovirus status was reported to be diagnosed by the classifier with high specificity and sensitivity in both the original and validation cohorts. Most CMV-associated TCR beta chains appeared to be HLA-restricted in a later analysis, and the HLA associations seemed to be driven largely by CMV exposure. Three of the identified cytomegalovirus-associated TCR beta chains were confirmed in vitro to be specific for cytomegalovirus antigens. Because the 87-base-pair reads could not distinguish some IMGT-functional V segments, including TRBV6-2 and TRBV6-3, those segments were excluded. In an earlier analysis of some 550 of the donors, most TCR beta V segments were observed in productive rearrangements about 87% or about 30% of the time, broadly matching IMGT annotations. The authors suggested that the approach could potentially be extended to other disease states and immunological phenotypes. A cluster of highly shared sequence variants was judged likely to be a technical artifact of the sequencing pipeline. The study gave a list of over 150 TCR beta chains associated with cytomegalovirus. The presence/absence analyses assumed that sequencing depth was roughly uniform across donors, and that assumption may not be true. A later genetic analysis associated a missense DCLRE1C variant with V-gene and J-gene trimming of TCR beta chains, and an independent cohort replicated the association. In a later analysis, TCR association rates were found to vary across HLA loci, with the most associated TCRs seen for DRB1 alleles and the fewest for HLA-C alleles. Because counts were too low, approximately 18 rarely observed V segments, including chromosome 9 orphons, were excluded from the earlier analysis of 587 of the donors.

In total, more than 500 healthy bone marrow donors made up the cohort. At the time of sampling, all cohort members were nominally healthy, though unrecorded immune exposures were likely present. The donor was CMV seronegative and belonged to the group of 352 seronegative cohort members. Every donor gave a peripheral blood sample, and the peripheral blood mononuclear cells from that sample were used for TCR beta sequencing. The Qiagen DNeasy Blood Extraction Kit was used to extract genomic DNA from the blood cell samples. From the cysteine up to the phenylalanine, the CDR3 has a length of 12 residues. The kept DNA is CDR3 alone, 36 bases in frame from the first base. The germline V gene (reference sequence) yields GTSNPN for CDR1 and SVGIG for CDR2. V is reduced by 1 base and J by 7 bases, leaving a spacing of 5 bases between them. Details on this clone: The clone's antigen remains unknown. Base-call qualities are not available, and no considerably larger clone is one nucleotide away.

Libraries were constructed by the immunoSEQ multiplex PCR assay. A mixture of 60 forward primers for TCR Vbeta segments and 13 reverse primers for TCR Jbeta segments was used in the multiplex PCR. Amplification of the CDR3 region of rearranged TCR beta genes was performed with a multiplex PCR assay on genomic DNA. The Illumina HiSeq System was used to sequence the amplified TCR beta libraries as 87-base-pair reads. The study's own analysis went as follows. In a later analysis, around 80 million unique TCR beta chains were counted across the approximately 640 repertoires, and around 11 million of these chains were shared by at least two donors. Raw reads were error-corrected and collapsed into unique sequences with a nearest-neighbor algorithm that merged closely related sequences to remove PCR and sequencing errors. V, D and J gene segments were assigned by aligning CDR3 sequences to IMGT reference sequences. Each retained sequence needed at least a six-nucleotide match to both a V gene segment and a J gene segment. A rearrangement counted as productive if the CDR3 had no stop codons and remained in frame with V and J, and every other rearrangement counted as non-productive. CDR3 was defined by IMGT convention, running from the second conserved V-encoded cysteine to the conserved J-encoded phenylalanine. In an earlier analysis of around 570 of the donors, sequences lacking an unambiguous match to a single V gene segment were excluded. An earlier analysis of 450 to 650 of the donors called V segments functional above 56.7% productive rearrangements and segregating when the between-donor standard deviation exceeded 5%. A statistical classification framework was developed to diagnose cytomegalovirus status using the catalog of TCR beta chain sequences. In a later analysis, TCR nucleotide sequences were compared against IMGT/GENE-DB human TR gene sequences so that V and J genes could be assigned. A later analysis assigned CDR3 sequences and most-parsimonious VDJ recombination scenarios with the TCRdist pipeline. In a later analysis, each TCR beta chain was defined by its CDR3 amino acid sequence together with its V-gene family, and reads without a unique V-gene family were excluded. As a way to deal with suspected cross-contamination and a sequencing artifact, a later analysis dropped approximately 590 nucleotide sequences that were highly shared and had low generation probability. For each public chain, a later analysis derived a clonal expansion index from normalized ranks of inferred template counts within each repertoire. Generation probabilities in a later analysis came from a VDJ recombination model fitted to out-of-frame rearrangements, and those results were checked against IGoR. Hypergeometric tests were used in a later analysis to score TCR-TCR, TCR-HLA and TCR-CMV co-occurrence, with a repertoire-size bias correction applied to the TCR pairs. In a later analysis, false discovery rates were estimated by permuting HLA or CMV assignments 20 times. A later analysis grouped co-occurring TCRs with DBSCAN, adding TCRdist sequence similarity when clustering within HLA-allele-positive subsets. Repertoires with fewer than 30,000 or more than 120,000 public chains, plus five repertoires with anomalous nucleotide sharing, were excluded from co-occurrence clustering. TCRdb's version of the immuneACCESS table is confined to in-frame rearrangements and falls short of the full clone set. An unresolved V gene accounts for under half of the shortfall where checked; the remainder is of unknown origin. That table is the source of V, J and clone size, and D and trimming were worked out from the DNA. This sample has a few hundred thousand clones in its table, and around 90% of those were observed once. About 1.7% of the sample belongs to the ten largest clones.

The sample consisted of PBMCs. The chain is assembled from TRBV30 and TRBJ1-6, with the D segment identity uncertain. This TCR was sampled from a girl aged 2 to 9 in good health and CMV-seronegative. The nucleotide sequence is TGTGCCTGGAGTGGCCAGAATTCACCCCTCCACTTT. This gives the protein CAWSGQNSPLHF.